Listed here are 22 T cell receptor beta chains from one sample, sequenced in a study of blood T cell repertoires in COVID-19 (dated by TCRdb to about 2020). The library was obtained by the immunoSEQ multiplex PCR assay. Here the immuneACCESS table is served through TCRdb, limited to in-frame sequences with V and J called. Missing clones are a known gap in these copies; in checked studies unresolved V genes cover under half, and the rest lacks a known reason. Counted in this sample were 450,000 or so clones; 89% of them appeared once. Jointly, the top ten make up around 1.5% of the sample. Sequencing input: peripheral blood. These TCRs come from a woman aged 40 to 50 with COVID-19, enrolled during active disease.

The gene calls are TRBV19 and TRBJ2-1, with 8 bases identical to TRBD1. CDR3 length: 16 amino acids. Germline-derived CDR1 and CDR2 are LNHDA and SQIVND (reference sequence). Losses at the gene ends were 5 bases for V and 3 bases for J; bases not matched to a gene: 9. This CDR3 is CASSREGQDIYNEQFF. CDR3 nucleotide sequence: TGTGCCAGTAGTCGCGAGGGACAGGATATCTACAATGAGCAGTTCTTC.

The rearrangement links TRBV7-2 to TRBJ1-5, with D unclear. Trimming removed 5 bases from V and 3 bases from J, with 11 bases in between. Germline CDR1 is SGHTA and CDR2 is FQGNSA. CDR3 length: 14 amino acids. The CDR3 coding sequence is TGTGCCAGCAGCAGGACGGACTTCAATCAGCCCCAGCATTTT. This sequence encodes CASSRTDFNQPQHF.

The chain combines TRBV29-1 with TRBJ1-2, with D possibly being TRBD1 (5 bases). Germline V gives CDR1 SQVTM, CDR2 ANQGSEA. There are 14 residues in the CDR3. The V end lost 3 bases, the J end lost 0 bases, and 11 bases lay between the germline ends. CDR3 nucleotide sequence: TGCAGCGTTGATGGGGGAGGGGCTAACTATGGCTACACCTTC. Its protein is CSVDGGGANYGYTF.

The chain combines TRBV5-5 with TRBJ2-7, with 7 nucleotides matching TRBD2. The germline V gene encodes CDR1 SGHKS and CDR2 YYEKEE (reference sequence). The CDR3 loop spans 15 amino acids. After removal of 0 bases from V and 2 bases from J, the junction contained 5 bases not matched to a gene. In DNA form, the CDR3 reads TGTGCCAGCAGCTTGGTACTAGCGCAAACCTACGAGCAGTACTTC. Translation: CASSLVLAQTYEQYF. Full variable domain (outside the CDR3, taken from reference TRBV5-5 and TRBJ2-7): DAGVTQSPTHLIKTRGQQVTLRCSPISGHKSVSWYQQVLGQGPQFIFQYYEKEERGRGNFPDRFSARQFPNYSSELNVNALLLGDSALYLCASSLVLAQTYEQYFGPGTRLTVT.

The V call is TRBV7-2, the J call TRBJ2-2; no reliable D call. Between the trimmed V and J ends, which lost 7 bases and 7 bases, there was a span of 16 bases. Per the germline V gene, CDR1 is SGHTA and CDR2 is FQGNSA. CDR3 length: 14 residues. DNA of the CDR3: TGTGCCAGCACCGTGACGACCGGCGGCGGGGAGCTGTTTTTT. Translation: CASTVTTGGGELFF.

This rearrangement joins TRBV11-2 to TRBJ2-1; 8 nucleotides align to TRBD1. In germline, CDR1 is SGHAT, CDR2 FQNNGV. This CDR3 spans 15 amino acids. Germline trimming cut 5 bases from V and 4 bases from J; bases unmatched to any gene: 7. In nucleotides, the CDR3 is TGTGCCAGCAGCCCCTCAGGGGGCGGTTACAATGAGCAGTTCTTC. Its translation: CASSPSGGGYNEQFF.

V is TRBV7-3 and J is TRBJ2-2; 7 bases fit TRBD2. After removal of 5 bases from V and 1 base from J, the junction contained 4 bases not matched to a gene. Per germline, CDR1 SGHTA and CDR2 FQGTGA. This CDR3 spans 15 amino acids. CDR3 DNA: TGTGCCAGCAGCCGCCGGGGGGAGAACACCGGGGAGCTGTTTTTT. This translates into CASSRRGENTGELFF.

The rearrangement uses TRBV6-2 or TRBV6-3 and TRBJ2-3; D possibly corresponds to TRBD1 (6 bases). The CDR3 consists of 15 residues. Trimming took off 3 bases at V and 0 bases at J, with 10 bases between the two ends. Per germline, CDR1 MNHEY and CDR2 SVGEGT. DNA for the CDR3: TGTGCCAGCAGTTATCCGGGACAAAGCACAGATACGCAGTATTTT. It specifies CASSYPGQSTDTQYF.

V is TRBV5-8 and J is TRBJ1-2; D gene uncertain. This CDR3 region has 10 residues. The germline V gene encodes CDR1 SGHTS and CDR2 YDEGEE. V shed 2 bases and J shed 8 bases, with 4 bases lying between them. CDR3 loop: CASSFGGYTF. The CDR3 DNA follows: TGTGCCAGCAGCTTTGGCGGCTACACCTTC.

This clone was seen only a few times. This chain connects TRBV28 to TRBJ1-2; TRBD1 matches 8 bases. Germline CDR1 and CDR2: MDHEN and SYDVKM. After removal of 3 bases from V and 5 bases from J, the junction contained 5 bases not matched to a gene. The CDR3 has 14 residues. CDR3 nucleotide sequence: TGTGCCAGCAGTTTCCAGGACAGGGTATATGGCTACACCTTC. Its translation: CASSFQDRVYGYTF.

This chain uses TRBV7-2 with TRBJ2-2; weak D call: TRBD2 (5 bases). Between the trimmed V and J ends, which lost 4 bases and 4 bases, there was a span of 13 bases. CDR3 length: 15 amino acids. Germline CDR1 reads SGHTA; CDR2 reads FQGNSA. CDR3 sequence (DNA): TGTGCCAGCAGCTCCCGTTGGGAGTTCACCGGGGAGCTGTTTTTT. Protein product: CASSSRWEFTGELFF. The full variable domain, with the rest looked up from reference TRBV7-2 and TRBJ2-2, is GAGVSQSPSNKVTEKGKDVELRCDPISGHTALYWYRQSLGQGLEFLIYFQGNSAPDKSGLPSDRFSAERTGGSVSTLTIQRTQQEDSAVYLCASSSRWEFTGELFFGEGSRLTVL.

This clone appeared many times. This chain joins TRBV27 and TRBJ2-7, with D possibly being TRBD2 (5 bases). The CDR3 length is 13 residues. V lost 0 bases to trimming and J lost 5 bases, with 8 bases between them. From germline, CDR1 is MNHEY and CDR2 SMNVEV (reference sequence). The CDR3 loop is CASSLSRGNEQYF. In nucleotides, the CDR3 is TGTGCCAGCAGTTTATCGAGAGGGAACGAGCAGTACTTC.

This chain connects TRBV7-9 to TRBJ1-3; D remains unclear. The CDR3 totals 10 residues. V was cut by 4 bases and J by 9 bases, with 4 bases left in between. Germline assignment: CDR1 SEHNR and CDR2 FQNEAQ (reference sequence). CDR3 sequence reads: CASSSSTIYF. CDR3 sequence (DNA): TGTGCCAGCAGCTCGAGCACCATATATTTT.

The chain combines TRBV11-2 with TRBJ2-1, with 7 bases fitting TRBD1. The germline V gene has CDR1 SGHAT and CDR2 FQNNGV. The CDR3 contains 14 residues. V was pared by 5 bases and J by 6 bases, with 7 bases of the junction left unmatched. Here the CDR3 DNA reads TGTGCCAGCAGCATCAACAGGGGCCGCAATGAGCAGTTCTTC. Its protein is CASSINRGRNEQFF.

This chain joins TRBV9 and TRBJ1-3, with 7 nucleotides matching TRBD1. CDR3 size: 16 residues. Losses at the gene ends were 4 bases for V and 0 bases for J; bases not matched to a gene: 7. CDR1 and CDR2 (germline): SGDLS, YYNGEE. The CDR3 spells CASSPLGQHSGNTIYF. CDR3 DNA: TGTGCCAGCAGCCCATTGGGACAGCACTCTGGAAACACCATATATTTT.

The CDR3 region has the DNA TGTGCCAGCAGGACAGGGGACACTGAAGCTTTCTTT. As protein: CASRTGDTEAFF. The J gene is TRBJ1-1, the V gene TRBV27; 8 bases map to TRBD1. CDR1 and CDR2 (germline): MNHEY, SMNVEV (reference sequence). Trimming took 6 bases from V and 3 from J; bases not matched to a gene: 0. The CDR3 spans 12 residues.

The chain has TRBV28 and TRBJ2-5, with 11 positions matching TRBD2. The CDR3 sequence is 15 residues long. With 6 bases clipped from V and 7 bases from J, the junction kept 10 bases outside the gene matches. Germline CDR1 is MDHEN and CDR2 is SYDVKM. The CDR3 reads CASSPGTSGYRTQYF. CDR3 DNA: TGTGCCAGCAGCCCAGGGACTAGCGGTTATCGGACCCAGTACTTC. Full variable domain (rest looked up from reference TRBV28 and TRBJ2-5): DVKVTQSSRYLVKRTGEKVFLECVQDMDHENMFWYRQDPGLGLRLIYFSYDVKMKEKGDIPEGYSVSREKKERFSLILESASTNQTSMYLCASSPGTSGYRTQYFGPGTRLLVL.

The CDR3 region is CASSLGLAETGELFF. The DNA for the CDR3 is TGTGCCAGCAGCTTAGGACTAGCGGAAACCGGGGAGCTGTTTTTT. V is TRBV11-2 and J is TRBJ2-2; the match to TRBD2 covers 9 bases. Germline lookup yields CDR1 SGHAT and CDR2 FQNNGV. The CDR3 has 15 amino acids. J lost 5 bases, V lost 1 base, and 2 bases had no gene match.

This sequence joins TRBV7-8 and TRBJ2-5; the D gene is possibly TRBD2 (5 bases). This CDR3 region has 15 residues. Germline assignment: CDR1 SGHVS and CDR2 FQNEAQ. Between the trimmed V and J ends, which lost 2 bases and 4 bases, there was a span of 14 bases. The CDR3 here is CASSLRQWERETQYF. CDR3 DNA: TGTGCCAGCAGCTTAAGGCAGTGGGAGCGAGAGACCCAGTACTTC. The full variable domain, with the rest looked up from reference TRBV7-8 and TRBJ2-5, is GAGVSQSPRYKVAKRGQDVALRCDPISGHVSLFWYQQALGQGPEFLTYFQNEAQLDKSGLPSDRFFAERPEGSVSTLKIQRTQQEDSAVYLCASSLRQWERETQYFGPGTRLLVL.

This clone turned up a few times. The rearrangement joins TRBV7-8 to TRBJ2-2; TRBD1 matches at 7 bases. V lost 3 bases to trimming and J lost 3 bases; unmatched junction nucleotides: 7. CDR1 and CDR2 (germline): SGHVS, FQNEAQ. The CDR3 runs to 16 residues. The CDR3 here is CASSFFIGGDTGELFF. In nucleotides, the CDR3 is TGTGCCAGCAGCTTTTTCATAGGGGGCGACACCGGGGAGCTGTTTTTT.

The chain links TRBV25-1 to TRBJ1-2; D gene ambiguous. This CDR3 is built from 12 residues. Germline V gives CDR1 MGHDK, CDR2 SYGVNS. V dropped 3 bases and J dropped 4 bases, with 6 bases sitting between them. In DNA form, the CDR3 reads TGTGCCAGCAGTGAGCGTGCCTATGGCTACACCTTC. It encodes CASSERAYGYTF.

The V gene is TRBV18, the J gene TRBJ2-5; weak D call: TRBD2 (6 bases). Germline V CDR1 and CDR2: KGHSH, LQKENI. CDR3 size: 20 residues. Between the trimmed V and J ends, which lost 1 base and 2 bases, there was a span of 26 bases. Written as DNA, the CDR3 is TGTGCCAGCTCACCACTAAACGCCTATGGAGGGGCACAGTCTCAAGAGACCCAGTACTTC. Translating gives CASSPLNAYGGAQSQETQYF.